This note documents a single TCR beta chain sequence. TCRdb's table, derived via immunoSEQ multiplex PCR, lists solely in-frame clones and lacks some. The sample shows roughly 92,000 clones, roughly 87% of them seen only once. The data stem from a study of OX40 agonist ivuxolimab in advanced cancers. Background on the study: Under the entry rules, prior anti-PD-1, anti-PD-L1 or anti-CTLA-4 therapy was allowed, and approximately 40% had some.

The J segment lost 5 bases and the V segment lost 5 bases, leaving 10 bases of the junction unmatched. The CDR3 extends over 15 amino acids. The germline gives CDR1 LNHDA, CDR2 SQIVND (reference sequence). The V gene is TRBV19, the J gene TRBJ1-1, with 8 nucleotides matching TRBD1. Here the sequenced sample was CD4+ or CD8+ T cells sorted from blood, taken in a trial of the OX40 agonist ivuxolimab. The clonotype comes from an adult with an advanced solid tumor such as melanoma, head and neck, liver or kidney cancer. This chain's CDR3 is CASSQRQGRRTEAFF. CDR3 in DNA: TGTGCCAGTAGTCAGAGACAGGGGCGACGGACTGAAGCTTTCTTT.